This TCR beta chain was recovered during a study of cytomegalovirus exposure and HLA in healthy donors. The PCR had 60 Vbeta and 13 Jbeta primers. Repertoires were generated with immunoSEQ multiplex PCR, while TCRdb's copy carries only in-frame clones and drops some. Among 110,000 or so clones listed, over 6.5% were seen once. CDR1 SGHVS and CDR2 FQNEAQ come from the germline V gene. The length of the CDR3 is 14 residues. V lost 1 base to trimming and J lost 7 bases, with 13 bases between them. The sequenced sample was PBMCs. This sequence joins TRBV7-8 and TRBJ1-1; D possibly corresponds to TRBD1 (5 bases). The receptor's source is a woman aged 35 to 49 in good health and CMV-seropositive. Here the CDR3 reads CASSLGRLGREAFF. The CDR3 coding sequence is TGTGCCAGCAGCTTAGGGCGGTTGGGGCGTGAAGCTTTCTTT.